This TCR beta chain was sequenced for a study of cytomegalovirus exposure and HLA in healthy donors. Sequencing used immunoSEQ multiplex PCR; TCRdb keeps in-frame clones, though not all of them. The table has about 240,000 clones, approximately 83% seen once. Germline V gene sequence: CDR1 MNHEY, CDR2 SVGAGI. V was shortened by 7 bases and J by 5 bases, with 14 bases between the two germline ends. The CDR3 has 13 residues. The receptor comes from a woman between 25 and 40 years old in good health and CMV-seropositive. Source material: PBMCs. The chain is built from TRBV6-5 and TRBJ1-1; D not certain. The CDR3 loop is CASNLEARTEAFF. The CDR3 DNA reads TGTGCCAGCAACTTAGAGGCGAGGACTGAAGCTTTCTTT.